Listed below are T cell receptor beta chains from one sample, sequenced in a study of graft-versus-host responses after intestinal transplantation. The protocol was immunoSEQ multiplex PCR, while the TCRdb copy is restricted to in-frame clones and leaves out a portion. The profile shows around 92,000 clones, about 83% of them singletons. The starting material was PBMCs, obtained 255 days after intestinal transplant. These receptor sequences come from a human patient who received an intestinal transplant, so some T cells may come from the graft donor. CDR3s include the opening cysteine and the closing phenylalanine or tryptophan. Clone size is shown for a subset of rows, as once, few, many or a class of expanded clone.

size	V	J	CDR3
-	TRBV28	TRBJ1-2	CASSLTGTRGYGYTF
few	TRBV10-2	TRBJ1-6	CASSDDREVTPLHF
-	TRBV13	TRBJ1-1	CASSLYEEAFF
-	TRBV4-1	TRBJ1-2	CASSPPSGQVNYGYTF
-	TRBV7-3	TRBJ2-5	CASSPSGETGGGRAVETQYF
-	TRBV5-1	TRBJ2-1	CASSLPVQTPYNEQFF
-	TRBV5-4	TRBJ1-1	CASSLFVGGGTEAFF
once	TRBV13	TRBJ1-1	CASSLLRKNTEAFF
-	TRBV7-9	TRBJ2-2	CASSPISVTGELFF
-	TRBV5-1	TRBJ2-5	CASSPAGGETQYF
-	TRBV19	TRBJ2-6	CASSIGGGANVLTF
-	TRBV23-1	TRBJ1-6	CASSQPGPAYNSPLHF
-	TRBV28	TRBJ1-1	CASSSLGGDPNTEAFF
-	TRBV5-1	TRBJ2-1	CASSATGWDNEQFF
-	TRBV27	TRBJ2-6	CASSTDGQDSLSGANVLTF
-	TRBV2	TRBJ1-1	CASREVGTEAFF
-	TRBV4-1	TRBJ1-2	CASSQDGHGYTF
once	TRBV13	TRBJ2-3	CASSLGLAGAWGTDTQYF